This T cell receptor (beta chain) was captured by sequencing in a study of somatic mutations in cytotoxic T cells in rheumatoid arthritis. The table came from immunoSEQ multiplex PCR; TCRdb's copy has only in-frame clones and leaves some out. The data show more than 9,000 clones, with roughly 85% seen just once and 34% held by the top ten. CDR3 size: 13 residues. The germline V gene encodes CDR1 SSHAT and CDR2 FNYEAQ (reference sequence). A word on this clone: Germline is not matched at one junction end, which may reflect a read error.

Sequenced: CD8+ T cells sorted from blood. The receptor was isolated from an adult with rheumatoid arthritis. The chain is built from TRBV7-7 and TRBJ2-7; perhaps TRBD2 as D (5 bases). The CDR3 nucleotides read TGTGCTAGCAGCCTAATGAGGGCCTACGAGCAGTACTTC. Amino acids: CASSLMRAYEQYF.